One and the same sample provided the 8 T cell receptor beta chains below, sequenced in a study of neurological immune-mediated disorders. TCRdb re-called the 5' RACE reads through MiXCR, storing one row per CDR3 protein. The table shows roughly 70,000 distinct CDR3 sequences, with around 4.2% occurring only once. Sequencing used PBMCs. Receptors were obtained from a man aged 30-40 years with multiple sclerosis.

The table lists this clonotype with many counts. The chain employs TRBV5-1 and TRBJ2-2; 7 nucleotides line up with TRBD2. After removal of 4 bases from V and 0 bases from J, the junction contained 9 bases not matched to a gene. The CDR3 is made up of 17 amino acids. Per germline, CDR1 SGHRS and CDR2 YFSETQ. CDR3 DNA sequence: TGCGCCAGCAGCCCCCGGGGGGACTCCCCGAACACCGGGGAGCTGTTTTTT. It is translated as CASSPRGDSPNTGELFF.

In this sample, this clonotype turned up many times. For the CDR3, the DNA is TGTGCCAGCAACCAATGGGGGAGCAAAAATTCACCCCTCCACTTT. Translating it yields CASNQWGSKNSPLHF. The chain carries TRBV12-3 or TRBV12-4 and TRBJ1-6, with a tentative D call TRBD1 (5 bases). CDR3 length: 15 residues. V gave up 7 bases and J gave up 7 bases, with 17 bases separating them.

This clonotype was detected many times. The chain uses TRBV15 and TRBJ2-5; D might be TRBD1 (6 bases). The CDR3 totals 15 residues. The germline V and J ends were trimmed by 0 bases and 5 bases, with 13 bases remaining between them. The V gene's germline CDR1 is LNHNV and CDR2 YYDKDF (reference sequence). In nucleotides, the CDR3 is TGTGCCACCAGCAGAGATAACAGGGATAGGGAGACCCAGTACTTC. It codes for CATSRDNRDRETQYF.

Ten or more counts support this clonotype. V usage is TRBV4-1 and J usage is TRBJ1-2; possibly TRBD1 for D (5 bases). CDR1 is MGHRA, CDR2 YSYEKL, per germline. Trimming shortened V by 0 bases and J by 4 bases, and 9 bases separated the two germline ends. The CDR3 contains 14 residues. The CDR3 DNA is TGCGCCAGCAGCCAAGACGGGGGAAGCTATGGCTACACCTTC. Its translation is CASSQDGGSYGYTF.

This clonotype was observed many times. The chain joins TRBV7-6 to TRBJ2-2, with D maybe TRBD1 (6 bases). Trimming pared 1 base from V and 0 bases from J, leaving 9 bases between. Germline V gene sequence: CDR1 SGHVS, CDR2 FNYEAQ. The CDR3 runs to 16 residues. Here the CDR3 DNA reads TGTGCCAGCAGCTTAGATGCAGGGGCGAACACCGGGGAGCTGTTTTTT. Translated: CASSLDAGANTGELFF.

This clonotype was recorded at least ten times. The V gene is TRBV5-1, the J gene TRBJ1-4; the match to TRBD1 covers 10 bases. The V gene end was trimmed by 0 bases and the J gene end by 8 bases; junction bases not matched to a gene: 7. The germline V gene encodes CDR1 SGHRS and CDR2 YFSETQ. The CDR3 length is 16 residues. In nucleotides, the CDR3 is TGCGCCAGCAGCTTGGACGTCGGACAGGGGGAAGAAAAACTGTTTTTT. Its translation: CASSLDVGQGEEKLFF.

In this sample, this clonotype is medium-sized. The V gene is TRBV7-2, the J gene TRBJ2-5; possible D gene TRBD2, 7 bases. There are 14 residues in the CDR3. CDR1 is SGHTA, CDR2 FQGNSA, per germline. V was shortened by 3 bases and J by 5 bases, with 13 bases between the two germline ends. The CDR3 DNA follows: TGTGCCAGCAGCTTTTTCGGGGGGCTTGAGACCCAGTACTTC. Translating gives CASSFFGGLETQYF.

This clonotype was recorded at least ten times. The V gene is TRBV12-3 or TRBV12-4, the J gene TRBJ1-6; D is perhaps TRBD1 (5 bases). This CDR3 has 15 amino acids. Deletions cut 6 bases from V and 10 bases from J, with 19 bases between. The CDR3 region has the DNA TGTGCCAGCAGGCCCGGCGTGGGGGATCGGTCACCCCTCCACTTT. This encodes CASRPGVGDRSPLHF.